A single sample gave rise to the 9 T cell receptor beta chains below, sequenced in a study of OX40 agonist ivuxolimab in advanced cancers. Libraries were prepared by immunoSEQ multiplex PCR; TCRdb keeps only in-frame clonotypes and omits some of them. The repertoire has 65,000 to 70,000 clones, around nine tenths of them found once; the top ten carry 0.38%. The starting material was CD4+ or CD8+ T cells sorted from blood, obtained in a trial of the OX40 agonist ivuxolimab. The receptors were gathered from an adult with an advanced solid tumor such as melanoma, head and neck, liver or kidney cancer.

CDR3 in DNA: TGTGCCACCAGCAGAGAATACAGGGAGAACTATGGCTACACCTTC. Encoded protein: CATSREYRENYGYTF. The chain uses TRBV15 and TRBJ1-2; maybe TRBD1 (6 bases). This CDR3 comprises 15 residues. CDR1 is LNHNV, CDR2 YYDKDF, per germline (reference sequence). The V end lost 0 bases, the J end lost 2 bases, and 10 bases lay between the germline ends.

This chain links TRBV5-4 with TRBJ2-2; TRBD1 aligns across 10 bases. This CDR3 comprises 15 residues. V lost 2 bases, J lost 5 bases, and 3 bases stayed unmatched. Germline loops: CDR1 SGHNT, CDR2 YYREEE (reference sequence). The CDR3 sequence: CASSFGTGETGELFF. The CDR3, as DNA: TGTGCCAGCAGCTTCGGGACAGGGGAGACCGGGGAGCTGTTTTTT.

The rearrangement links TRBV6-5 to TRBJ2-7; 9 bases match TRBD1. Per the germline V gene, CDR1 is MNHEY and CDR2 is SVGAGI. The trim removed 6 bases at V and 1 base at J, leaving 4 bases unmatched. CDR3 length: 14 residues. CDR3 in amino acids: CASRGTGLSYEQYF. The CDR3 DNA is TGTGCCAGCAGAGGGACAGGGCTTTCCTACGAGCAGTACTTC.

This clone was found once. The chain combines TRBV6-5 with TRBJ1-5; D is possibly TRBD1 (5 bases). V gave up 0 bases and J gave up 1 base, with 7 bases separating them. Germline CDR1 is MNHEY and CDR2 is SVGAGI. This CDR3 is built from 15 residues. This CDR3 reads CASSYSGDSNQPQHF. CDR3 DNA sequence: TGTGCCAGCAGTTACTCGGGGGACAGCAATCAGCCCCAGCATTTT.

The chain recombines TRBV20-1 with TRBJ2-1, with D possibly matching TRBD2 (5 bases). Trimming cost V 6 bases and J 8 bases, with 8 bases left between them. CDR3 size: 10 residues. Germline values: CDR1 DFQATT, CDR2 SNEGSKA (reference sequence). In DNA form, the CDR3 reads TGCAGTGCCGGGCGGGATGAGCAGTTCTTC. This encodes CSAGRDEQFF.

V is TRBV25-1 and J is TRBJ1-1, with a weak D call TRBD1 (5 bases). CDR3 length equals 14 residues. Trimming removed 1 base from V and 6 bases from J, with 12 bases in between. Germline lookup yields CDR1 MGHDK and CDR2 SYGVNS. In DNA, the CDR3 is TGTGCCAGCAGTGAATTTCCAGGGAAGTCTGAAGCTTTCTTT. It is translated as CASSEFPGKSEAFF.

V is TRBV20-1 and J is TRBJ2-1; D unresolved. The CDR3 contains 11 residues. With 6 bases removed from V and 9 bases from J, the gap between germline ends came to 12 bases. Germline lookup yields CDR1 DFQATT and CDR2 SNEGSKA (reference sequence). In DNA, the CDR3 is TGCAGTGCCCGAGGAGACGGTGAGCAGTTCTTC. It is translated as CSARGDGEQFF.

V and J are TRBV10-3 and TRBJ1-1, with 8 bases aligning to TRBD1. The V segment lost 2 bases and the J segment 2 bases; nucleotides outside the gene matches: 1. This CDR3 is 14 amino acids long. Looked up from germline, CDR1 is ENHRY and CDR2 is SYGVKD. This CDR3 reads CAISEGQGNTEAFF. DNA for the CDR3: TGTGCCATCAGTGAGGGACAGGGAAACACTGAAGCTTTCTTT.

This sequence joins TRBV18 and TRBJ2-7, with TRBD1 matching 7 bases. Unmatched junction bases numbered 0, after V lost 3 bases and J lost 4 bases. The CDR3 has 12 residues. The germline CDR1 and CDR2 sequences are KGHSH and LQKENI. CDR3 in amino acids: CASSPGQYEQYF. Written as DNA, the CDR3 is TGTGCCAGCTCACCGGGACAGTACGAGCAGTACTTC.